This TCR beta chain was sequenced during a study of blood T cells in healthy people across ages. Samples had at least 6 million PBMCs isolated from them. The V gene lost 5 bases and the J gene lost 4 bases, with 7 bases spanning the gap. There are 12 residues in the CDR3. Using a J-beta primer mix together with a sample-barcoded 5' primer, a second PCR was run for about 6 to 11 cycles. Researchers report that a template-switch adaptor with 12 random nucleotides tagged each cDNA molecule. TCRdb ran MiXCR on the 5' RACE reads and lists one entry per CDR3 protein. Counted here are hundreds of thousands of distinct CDR3 sequences, roughly 50% occurring once; the ten biggest clones make up 20% to 25%. The sample holds one count of this clonotype.

V gene TRBV12-3 or TRBV12-4 combines with J gene TRBJ2-3, with D hard to call. The origin of this receptor is a man between 25 and 39 years old in good health. The specimen sequenced was blood. In nucleotides, the CDR3 is TGTGCCAGCAGTAGACCCCCAGATACGCAGTATTTT. It specifies CASSRPPDTQYF.